What follows are 23 T cell receptor beta chains derived from one specimen sequenced in a study of shared clonotypes between healthy human individuals. The table came from immunoSEQ multiplex PCR; TCRdb's copy has only in-frame clones and leaves some out. This table holds 400,000 to 600,000 clones, 90% to 96% found once. Sequenced material: naive CD4+ T cells sorted from blood. The subset is: CD45RA+ positively selected. The receptors here all came from a woman aged 25 to 45 in good health.

This chain uses TRBV14 with TRBJ2-1, with D perhaps TRBD2 (6 bases). The CDR3 is 14 residues long. Trimming cost V 5 bases and J 12 bases, with 20 bases left between them. The germline gives CDR1 SGHDN, CDR2 FVKESK. CDR3 nucleotides: TGTGCCAGCAGCTTACGGGACTCACGATTTGGGCAGTTCTTC. Translation: CASSLRDSRFGQFF.

This sequence joins TRBV6-5 and TRBJ2-3, with a tentative D call TRBD1 (6 bases). The CDR3 length is 16 residues. V was pared by 0 bases and J by 4 bases, with 14 bases between. CDR1 is MNHEY, CDR2 SVGAGI, per germline. DNA for the CDR3: TGTGCCAGCAGTTACTCCACAGGGAATAGTGCAGATACGCAGTATTTT. Translation gives CASSYSTGNSADTQYF.

The chain recombines TRBV5-1 with TRBJ2-5; a possible D gene is TRBD2 (6 bases). Germline CDR1 is SGHRS and CDR2 is YFSETQ. The CDR3 is 17 amino acids. V was trimmed by 3 bases and J by 1 base, leaving 19 bases between them. As DNA, the CDR3 is TGCGCCAGCAGCTATCCGATAGACTTAGCGGCCCAAGAGACCCAGTACTTC. Translation gives CASSYPIDLAAQETQYF.

Note on this clone: This CDR3 fails to terminate in the conserved phenylalanine or tryptophan, so it likely reflects a read error. The DNA is left out, because the CDR3 cannot be placed on it with certainty; the CDR3 is given as TCRdb lists it. J is TRBJ1-2 and V is TRBV6-6; TRBD1 is the table's D call and was not checked against the DNA. Ends included, the CDR3 has 14 residues. Germline lookup yields CDR1 MNHNY and CDR2 SVGAGI (reference sequence). This CDR3 is CASTDSGTGAGMSI.

The rearrangement links TRBV19 to TRBJ2-6; 7 bases map to TRBD2. J gave up 2 bases and V 4 bases, and 2 bases lay outside the gene matches. Germline CDR1 LNHDA, CDR2 SQIVND (reference sequence). CDR3 length: 15 residues. CDR3 coding DNA: TGTGCCAGTAGTAAGACTAGCACTGGGGCCAACGTCCTGACTTTC. Translating it yields CASSKTSTGANVLTF.

This rearrangement joins TRBV19 to TRBJ1-1; possible D gene TRBD1, 6 bases. Germline-derived CDR1 and CDR2 are LNHDA and SQIVND (reference sequence). CDR3 size: 15 residues. V lost 5 bases, J lost 3 bases, and 16 bases lay in between. Here the CDR3 reads CASSPLWGADTEAFF. CDR3 DNA sequence: TGTGCCAGTAGTCCCCTCTGGGGGGCGGACACTGAAGCTTTCTTT.

This sequence joins TRBV2 and TRBJ1-1, with 8 nucleotides matching TRBD1. CDR1 is SNHLY, CDR2 FYNNEI, per germline. The CDR3 is 13 residues long. J lost 2 bases, V lost 9 bases, and 5 bases had no gene match. This CDR3 is CARRTGRNTEAFF. The CDR3 DNA reads TGTGCCAGGCGGACAGGGCGAAACACTGAAGCTTTCTTT.

Notes on this clone: Other DNA sequences of this sample code for an identical CDR3. This sequence joins TRBV5-1 and TRBJ2-1; TRBD1 agrees at 8 bases. This CDR3 contains 14 residues. Trimming took 4 bases from V and 3 from J; bases not matched to a gene: 3. Germline-derived CDR1 and CDR2 are SGHRS and YFSETQ. The CDR3 here is CASSAGQGYNEQFF. The CDR3 bases are TGCGCCAGCAGCGCAGGACAGGGCTACAATGAGCAGTTCTTC.

The rearrangement links TRBV19 to TRBJ2-7; 9 bases align to TRBD1. The CDR3 consists of 14 residues. The V gene end was trimmed by 9 bases and the J gene end by 7 bases; junction bases not matched to a gene: 13. CDR1 is LNHDA and CDR2 is SQIVND in the germline V gene (reference sequence). CDR3 DNA sequence: TGTGCCAGCAAGGGACAGGGAACCTCGGGGGAGCAGTACTTC. Protein: CASKGQGTSGEQYF.

V and J are TRBV7-3 and TRBJ2-1; TRBD2 matches 11 bases. Per germline, CDR1 SGHTA and CDR2 FQGTGA. Trimming at V came to 5 bases and at J to 4 bases, leaving 7 bases not matched to a gene. CDR3 length: 16 amino acids. The CDR3 region has the DNA TGTGCCAGCAGCCCCCAGGGACTAGCGGAATACAATGAGCAGTTCTTC. Protein sequence: CASSPQGLAEYNEQFF.

The chain recombines TRBV28 with TRBJ2-5; D perhaps matches TRBD1 (5 bases). The DNA end lines up better with TRBJ2-7; the J call may be wrong. The length of the CDR3 is 12 residues. Germline V gives CDR1 MDHEN, CDR2 SYDVKM. Here the CDR3 DNA reads TGTGCCAGCAGCCCTGGACAATACGAGCAGTACTTC. This codes for CASSPGQYEQYF.

V and J are TRBV9 and TRBJ2-2; D gene unclear. Germline CDR1 and CDR2: SGDLS and YYNGEE. V was pared by 0 bases and J by 0 bases, with 9 bases between. The CDR3 is 16 residues long. The CDR3 coding sequence is TGTGCCAGCAGCGTAGTTCCTTCCGCGAACACCGGGGAGCTGTTTTTT. Its protein is CASSVVPSANTGELFF.

V gene TRBV29-1 combines with J gene TRBJ2-7, with TRBD1 matching over 8 bases. V shed 4 bases and J 6 bases; nucleotides not matched to a gene: 5. The germline gives CDR1 SQVTM, CDR2 ANQGSEA. The CDR3 totals 12 residues. CDR3 loop: CSVGQGASEQYF. The CDR3 DNA is TGCAGCGTTGGTCAGGGGGCGTCCGAGCAGTACTTC.

The chain couples TRBV18 to TRBJ2-7; no definite D call. V shed 2 bases and J shed 2 bases, with 10 bases lying between them. Germline CDR1 KGHSH, CDR2 LQKENI. This CDR3 contains 14 residues. The CDR3 reads CASSPAAGAYEQYF. The CDR3 DNA reads TGTGCCAGCTCACCAGCGGCCGGAGCCTACGAGCAGTACTTC.

The rearrangement joins TRBV7-7 to TRBJ2-1, with TRBD1 matching over 11 bases. Germline CDR1 reads SSHAT; CDR2 reads FNYEAQ (reference sequence). There are 15 residues in the CDR3. With V trimmed by 5 bases and J by 3 bases, 3 bases remained unmatched. The CDR3 DNA reads TGTGCCAGCAGCCAGGGACAGGGGGACTACAATGAGCAGTTCTTC. Its protein is CASSQGQGDYNEQFF.

The V call is TRBV5-1, the J call TRBJ1-5, with TRBD1 as a possible D gene (5 bases). Germline V gene lookup returns CDR1 SGHRS and CDR2 YFSETQ. V was clipped by 3 bases and J by 4 bases, with 14 bases between them. The CDR3 is 15 residues long. CDR3 in amino acids: CASSWDGEVNQPQHF. The CDR3 DNA reads as TGCGCCAGCAGCTGGGACGGGGAGGTGAATCAGCCCCAGCATTTT.

The V gene is TRBV5-1, the J gene TRBJ2-3, with 7 bases matching TRBD2. The germline V gene has CDR1 SGHRS and CDR2 YFSETQ. V gave up 4 bases and J gave up 3 bases; unmatched junction bases: 8. The CDR3 spans 15 residues. The CDR3 sequence is CASSPLRGVTDTQYF. The CDR3 bases are TGCGCCAGCAGCCCCCTCCGGGGGGTAACAGATACGCAGTATTTT.

This rearrangement joins TRBV2 to TRBJ1-2, with D hard to call. V lost 6 bases and J lost 1, with 6 bases in between. CDR3 length: 12 residues. Germline V gives CDR1 SNHLY, CDR2 FYNNEI. Here the CDR3 reads CASRGLNYGYTF. CDR3 DNA: TGTGCCAGCAGAGGCCTTAACTATGGCTACACCTTC.

This sequence joins TRBV2 and TRBJ1-1; a weak D match, TRBD1 (5 bases). Trimming pared 3 bases from V and 5 bases from J, leaving 13 bases between. The CDR3 has 14 amino acids. Germline lookup yields CDR1 SNHLY and CDR2 FYNNEI. CDR3 loop: CASSDRRGGTEAFF. CDR3 bases: TGTGCCAGCAGTGATCGGAGGGGCGGGACTGAAGCTTTCTTT.

This clone was observed a few times. The chain combines TRBV10-3 with TRBJ2-7; 9 bases match TRBD1. After removal of 5 bases from V and 6 bases from J, the junction contained 8 bases not matched to a gene. There are 14 residues in the CDR3. CDR1 is ENHRY and CDR2 is SYGVKD in the germline V gene. For the CDR3, the DNA is TGTGCCATCAGTACCGGGACAGGGATTTTCGAGCAGTACTTC. Its translation is CAISTGTGIFEQYF.

The V gene is TRBV2, the J gene TRBJ1-2, with TRBD1 as a possible D gene (6 bases). The CDR3 contains 15 residues. The germline gives CDR1 SNHLY, CDR2 FYNNEI. The V gene lost 6 bases and the J gene lost 5 bases, with 19 bases spanning the gap. The CDR3 is CASSPEGVAPYGYTF. The CDR3 DNA sequence: TGTGCCAGCAGCCCGGAGGGGGTTGCCCCGTATGGCTACACCTTC.

V usage is TRBV4-2 and J usage is TRBJ2-4, with 12 bases identical to TRBD2. V lost 4 bases and J lost 3; bases outside the gene matches: 13. Germline loops: CDR1 LGHNA, CDR2 YNFKEQ. This CDR3 region has 19 residues. The CDR3 bases are TGTGCCAGCAGCCCCCGAGATGGACTAGCGGGATACGTCAAAAACATTCAGTACTTC. Translation gives CASSPRDGLAGYVKNIQYF.

This chain links TRBV28 with TRBJ1-2; D call uncertain. This CDR3 region has 13 residues. Germline values: CDR1 MDHEN, CDR2 SYDVKM. V was trimmed by 3 bases and J by 7 bases, leaving 12 bases between them. DNA for the CDR3: TGTGCCAGCAGTTTGCGTACGGATGGTGGCTACACCTTC. It is translated as CASSLRTDGGYTF.